This TCR beta chain was documented in a study of blood T cell repertoires in COVID-19. This clone was counted between two and nine times. Seattle's enrolled individuals joined amid active infection and were then monitored longitudinally. The table came from immunoSEQ multiplex PCR; TCRdb's copy has only in-frame clones and leaves some out. The sample lists approximately 270,000 clones, about 86% occurring once. The TCR was taken from a person in their 70s with COVID-19, enrolled during active disease. Material: peripheral blood.

In DNA form, the CDR3 reads TGTGCCACCAGTGACCCGTCAGGGAATGGACAAGAGACCCAGTACTTC. It encodes CATSDPSGNGQETQYF. The V call is TRBV24-1, the J call TRBJ2-5, with D tentatively TRBD1 (5 bases). The V gene's germline CDR1 is KGHDR and CDR2 SFDVKD. Trimming left V 4 bases short and J 2 bases short, with 16 bases between. This CDR3 spans 16 amino acids.